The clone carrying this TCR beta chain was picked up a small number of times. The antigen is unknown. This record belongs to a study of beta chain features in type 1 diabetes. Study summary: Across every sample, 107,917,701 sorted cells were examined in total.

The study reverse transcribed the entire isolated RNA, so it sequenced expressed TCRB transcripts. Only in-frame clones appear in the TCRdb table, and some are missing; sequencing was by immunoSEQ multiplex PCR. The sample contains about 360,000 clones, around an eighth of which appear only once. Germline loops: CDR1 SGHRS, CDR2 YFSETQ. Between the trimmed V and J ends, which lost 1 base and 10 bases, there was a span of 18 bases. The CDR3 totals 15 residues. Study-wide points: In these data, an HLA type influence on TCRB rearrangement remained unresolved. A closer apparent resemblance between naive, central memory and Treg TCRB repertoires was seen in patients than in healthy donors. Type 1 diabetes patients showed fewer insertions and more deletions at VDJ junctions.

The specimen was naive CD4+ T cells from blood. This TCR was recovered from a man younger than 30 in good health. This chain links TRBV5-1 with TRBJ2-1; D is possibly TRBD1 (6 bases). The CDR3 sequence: CASSLRSAGAEEQFF. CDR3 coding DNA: TGCGCCAGCAGCTTGAGATCGGCAGGGGCGGAGGAGCAGTTCTTC.